This T cell receptor (beta chain) is drawn from a study of blood T cell repertoires in COVID-19. Authors' analysis steps: Scientists estimated how many nucleated cells there were by amplifying reference gene primers. Assay used: immunoSEQ multiplex PCR; TCRdb lists only in-frame clones, some missing. D and trimming were read from the DNA, whereas the V and J calls and clone size are those reported in that table. The table shows about 83,000 clones, with more than 75% occurring only once. The sequenced material came from peripheral blood. The TCR sequence derives from a man in his fifties with active COVID-19.

The CDR3 DNA is TGTGCCAGCAGCGTAGACCCTAGCCTCGGAAACACCATATATTTT. Protein: CASSVDPSLGNTIYF. The chain is built from TRBV9 and TRBJ1-3; D uncertain. There are 15 residues in the CDR3. Per the germline V gene, CDR1 is SGDLS and CDR2 is YYNGEE. V lost 0 bases to trimming and J lost 4 bases, with 11 bases between them.